The 10 T cell receptor beta chains in this list originate from one sample, sequenced in a study of T-cell reconstitution after alpha-beta-depleted transplantation in children. Unique molecular identifiers were built into the TCRbeta library. TCRdb analysed the PCR reads with MiXCR anew, one entry per CDR3 protein. The data contain about 97,000 distinct CDR3 sequences, roughly 7.6% of them singletons. This specimen consisted of PBMCs, obtained before TCRalphabeta/CD19-depleted stem cell transplant. These receptors were collected from a boy younger than 10 with acute lymphoblastic leukemia, due to receive a stem cell transplant.

This clonotype was picked up many times. This chain connects TRBV6-5 to TRBJ1-1, with D perhaps TRBD1 (6 bases). CDR1 is MNHEY and CDR2 is SVGAGI in the germline V gene. CDR3 size: 14 residues. V was shortened by 2 bases and J by 5 bases, with 12 bases between the two germline ends. The CDR3 protein is CASSYQGRGTEAFF. CDR3 nucleotides: TGTGCCAGCAGTTACCAGGGGCGAGGTACTGAAGCTTTCTTT.

This clonotype was counted many times. The chain has TRBV20-1 and TRBJ2-1; a weak D match, TRBD2 (6 bases). Germline V gives CDR1 DFQATT, CDR2 SNEGSKA (reference sequence). The CDR3 extends over 17 amino acids. V gave up 2 bases and J gave up 0 bases, with 17 bases separating them. In DNA form, the CDR3 reads TGCAGTGCTAGAAGTTATGTTGGGACTCGCTCCTACAATGAGCAGTTCTTC. The encoded protein is CSARSYVGTRSYNEQFF.

The rearrangement uses TRBV18 and TRBJ2-1, with D uncertain. CDR1 KGHSH and CDR2 LQKENI come from the germline V gene. The CDR3 spans 15 residues. V was shortened by 1 base and J by 8 bases, with 15 bases between the two germline ends. The CDR3 nucleotides read TGTGCCAGCTCACCACTAGCTCCTTTGGTCGATGAGCAGTTCTTC. Encoded protein: CASSPLAPLVDEQFF. The full variable domain, with the rest looked up from reference TRBV18 and TRBJ2-1, is NAGVMQNPRHLVRRRGQEARLRCSPMKGHSHVYWYRQLPEEGLKFMVYLQKENIIDESGMPKERFSAEFPKEGPSILRIQQVVRGDSAAYFCASSPLAPLVDEQFFGPGTRLTVL.

The V call is TRBV11-2, the J call TRBJ2-5; tentative D call: TRBD2 (6 bases). Trimming removed 7 bases at V and 5 bases at J, with 14 bases between. CDR3 length equals 13 residues. Looked up from germline, CDR1 is SGHAT and CDR2 is FQNNGV. The CDR3 nucleotides read TGTGCCAGCACCAGAGCTGGGGGGGAGACCCAGTACTTC. Amino acid sequence: CASTRAGGETQYF.

The DNA for the CDR3 is TGCGCCAGCAGCCAAAGCCTGGGGTTATCAATTCAGCCCCAGCATTTT. Encoded protein: CASSQSLGLSIQPQHF. This rearrangement joins TRBV4-1 to TRBJ1-5; D gene ambiguous. V was trimmed by 2 bases and J by 6 bases, leaving 17 bases between them. Germline V lookup: CDR1 MGHRA, CDR2 YSYEKL. The CDR3 loop spans 16 amino acids.

There are a few counts of this clonotype. The DNA for the CDR3 is TGTGCCAGCAGTTACGGAGGGACAGGGACCTACGAGCAGTACTTC. Encoded protein: CASSYGGTGTYEQYF. The genes are TRBV6-5 and TRBJ2-7; TRBD1 aligns across 9 bases. The V gene's germline CDR1 is MNHEY and CDR2 SVGAGI. The CDR3 contains 15 residues. V lost 2 bases to trimming and J lost 2 bases; unmatched junction nucleotides: 4.

This clonotype showed up many times. This chain joins TRBV27 and TRBJ1-2; the match to TRBD1 covers 8 bases. Losses at the gene ends were 8 bases for V and 6 bases for J; bases not matched to a gene: 14. The CDR3 spans 15 residues. CDR1 is MNHEY, CDR2 SMNVEV, per germline (reference sequence). CDR3 sequence (DNA): TGTGCCAGCGGTGAAGTCGCGGGACAGGTAGATGGCTACACCTTC. Its protein product is CASGEVAGQVDGYTF.

V gene TRBV7-8 combines with J gene TRBJ1-6, with D possibly TRBD1 on 5 matching bases. The CDR3 extends over 14 amino acids. Germline V CDR1 and CDR2: SGHVS, FQNEAQ. Between the trimmed V and J ends, which lost 4 bases and 5 bases, there was a span of 9 bases. CDR3 DNA sequence: TGTGCCAGCAGCTCTGAGACAGATAATTCACCCCTCCACTTT. Protein: CASSSETDNSPLHF. Full variable domain (outside the CDR3, taken from reference TRBV7-8 and TRBJ1-6): GAGVSQSPRYKVAKRGQDVALRCDPISGHVSLFWYQQALGQGPEFLTYFQNEAQLDKSGLPSDRFFAERPEGSVSTLKIQRTQQEDSAVYLCASSSETDNSPLHFGNGTRLTVT.

This clonotype has more than one count but fewer than ten. This chain connects TRBV5-1 to TRBJ1-2; D remains ambiguous. Trimming took 0 bases from V and 4 from J, leaving 7 bases between them. This CDR3 is 13 amino acids long. Per the germline V gene, CDR1 is SGHRS and CDR2 is YFSETQ. The CDR3 bases are TGCGCCAGCAGCTTGGACTTAGCCTATGGCTACACCTTC. Encoded protein: CASSLDLAYGYTF. The entire variable domain, with the rest obtained from reference TRBV5-1 and TRBJ1-2, is as follows: KAGVTQTPRYLIKTRGQQVTLSCSPISGHRSVSWYQQTPGQGLQFLFEYFSETQRNKGNFPGRFSGRQFSNSRSEMNVSTLELGDSALYLCASSLDLAYGYTFGSGTRLTVV.

Regarding this clonotype: A much larger clone sits a single nucleotide away, making a read error possible. J is TRBJ2-1 and V is TRBV3-1; TRBD2 agrees at 8 bases. CDR1 and CDR2 (germline): LGHDT, YNNKEL (reference sequence). The CDR3 is made up of 16 amino acids. CDR3 in DNA: TGTGCCAGCAGCCAAGACGGGGGGGCCGGGGCGGGTGAGCATTTCTTC. It is translated as CASSQDGGAGAGEHFF.